What follows are 29 T cell receptor beta chains derived from one specimen sequenced in a study of blood T cell repertoires in COVID-19. Data came from immunoSEQ multiplex PCR; TCRdb stores just in-frame clones and leaves some out. The repertoire has roughly 100,000 clones, about 86% of them found once; the top ten carry about 19%. Sequenced sample: peripheral blood. The source is a woman of 80 years or more with acute or convalescent COVID-19.

The rearrangement joins TRBV6-5 to TRBJ1-2; 7 bases match TRBD1. The J segment lost 8 bases and the V segment lost 4 bases, leaving 13 bases of the junction unmatched. The germline CDR1 and CDR2 sequences are MNHEY and SVGAGI. This CDR3 spans 15 amino acids. The CDR3 sequence is CASSSSKTGRGGYTF. The CDR3 nucleotides read TGTGCCAGCAGTTCGTCGAAGACAGGGCGGGGCGGCTACACCTTC.

The table lists this clone with a count of one. The chain links TRBV13 to TRBJ1-2, with D possibly being TRBD1 (6 bases). This CDR3 is built from 18 residues. The germline V gene has CDR1 PRHDT and CDR2 FYEKMQ (reference sequence). Trimming removed 4 bases at V and 4 bases at J, with 25 bases between. CDR3 in DNA: TGTGCCAGCAGCTCCCGTATTGGACAGCTTTCAGGAGGCTATGGCTACACCTTC. Encoded protein: CASSSRIGQLSGGYGYTF.

This chain uses TRBV29-1 with TRBJ1-6; 9 nucleotides match TRBD1. The junction had 9 bases not matched to a gene; V was cut back by 0 bases and J by 0 bases. From germline, CDR1 is SQVTM and CDR2 ANQGSEA. The CDR3 length is 19 residues. CDR3 nucleotide sequence: TGCAGCGTTGAAGATTTATCTGGGACAGGGAGCTCCTATAATTCACCCCTCCACTTT. Translating it yields CSVEDLSGTGSSYNSPLHF.

The rearrangement links TRBV10-1 to TRBJ2-2; 12 nucleotides line up with TRBD2. CDR3 length: 17 amino acids. In germline, CDR1 is WNHNN, CDR2 SYGVQD (reference sequence). V trimming: 5 bases; J trimming: 2 bases; junction bases outside the gene matches: 6. In DNA form, the CDR3 reads TGCGCCAGCAGTTCGACTAGCGGGGGAGTCAACACCGGGGAGCTGTTTTTT. It yields the protein CASSSTSGGVNTGELFF.

This clone was detected only a few times. The CDR3 region is CASSRLAGYEQYF. CDR3 nucleotide sequence: TGTGCCAGCTCGCGGCTGGCGGGCTACGAGCAGTACTTC. The chain has TRBV6-4 and TRBJ2-7, with D perhaps matching TRBD2 (5 bases). The CDR3 is 13 amino acids. V lost 8 bases, J lost 3 bases, and 14 bases lay in between. Germline CDR1 reads MRHNA; CDR2 reads SNTAGT.

The V gene is TRBV6-6, the J gene TRBJ1-2, with TRBD1 matching over 9 bases. This CDR3 is 17 amino acids long. Trimming at V came to 5 bases and at J to 6 bases, leaving 16 bases not matched to a gene. Germline V gene lookup returns CDR1 MNHNY and CDR2 SVGAGI (reference sequence). The CDR3 here is CASSLPGQGMVGDGYTF. CDR3 nucleotide sequence: TGTGCCAGCAGTCTCCCGGGACAGGGAATGGTTGGGGATGGCTACACCTTC.

The chain joins TRBV27 to TRBJ1-2; perhaps TRBD1 as D (6 bases). Germline CDR1 MNHEY, CDR2 SMNVEV (reference sequence). The CDR3 length is 16 residues. V lost 4 bases and J 7 bases, leaving 22 bases between the germline ends. CDR3 in DNA: TGTGCCAGCAGTTCTTTCCTCCTCAGGGGAGGGGGTGGCTACACCTTC. This sequence encodes CASSSFLLRGGGGYTF.

The chain couples TRBV2 to TRBJ1-1, with D perhaps matching TRBD1 (6 bases). From germline, CDR1 is SNHLY and CDR2 FYNNEI. The CDR3 covers 14 residues. Trimming removed 4 bases at V and 3 bases at J, with 12 bases between. The CDR3 spells CASSVWGRDTEAFF. The CDR3 bases are TGTGCCAGCAGTGTTTGGGGGCGCGACACTGAAGCTTTCTTT.

The chain is built from TRBV5-1 and TRBJ2-5; no definite D call. The CDR3 extends over 13 amino acids. Germline V lookup: CDR1 SGHRS, CDR2 YFSETQ. V dropped 2 bases and J dropped 5 bases, with 10 bases sitting between them. The CDR3 region is CASSFPPAETQYF. In nucleotides, the CDR3 is TGCGCCAGCAGCTTTCCCCCCGCGGAGACCCAGTACTTC.

This chain connects TRBV18 to TRBJ2-7, with D unclear. The CDR3 sequence is 13 residues long. Trimming pared 4 bases from V and 3 bases from J, leaving 10 bases between. Germline V gene sequence: CDR1 KGHSH, CDR2 LQKENI. The CDR3 spells CASSRGYDYEQYF. The CDR3, as DNA: TGTGCCAGCTCACGAGGATACGACTACGAGCAGTACTTC.

V is TRBV2 and J is TRBJ2-1, with D tentatively TRBD2 (5 bases). Trimming pared 4 bases from V and 2 bases from J, leaving 12 bases between. Germline lookup yields CDR1 SNHLY and CDR2 FYNNEI. This CDR3 contains 15 residues. In DNA, the CDR3 is TGTGCCAGCAGTGGAGGGAGAAGGCCCTACAATGAGCAGTTCTTC. Its protein is CASSGGRRPYNEQFF.

The chain uses TRBV7-2 and TRBJ1-6; TRBD1 aligns across 9 bases. The CDR3 extends over 15 amino acids. CDR1 and CDR2 (germline): SGHTA, FQGNSA. V shed 5 bases and J 10 bases; nucleotides not matched to a gene: 9. In DNA form, the CDR3 reads TGTGCCAGCAGCCCTCCGGGACAGGGCAGCTCACCCCTCCACTTT. It codes for CASSPPGQGSSPLHF.

V is TRBV4-1 and J is TRBJ1-3; unclear D gene. Germline V gene data show CDR1 as MGHRA and CDR2 as YSYEKL. The V gene lost 0 bases and the J gene lost 0 bases, with 18 bases spanning the gap. The CDR3 has 19 residues. CDR3 in DNA: TGCGCCAGCAGCCAAGATTCGTATGAGGTAGGAAGCTCTGGAAACACCATATATTTT. It encodes CASSQDSYEVGSSGNTIYF.

The chain couples TRBV11-2 to TRBJ1-5; no clear D. Germline loops: CDR1 SGHAT, CDR2 FQNNGV. The CDR3 contains 14 residues. The V end lost 3 bases, the J end lost 6 bases, and 12 bases lay between the germline ends. The CDR3 nucleotides read TGTGCCAGCAGCTTTCACCAAGGCGGTCAGCCCCAGCATTTT. Translated, it gives CASSFHQGGQPQHF.

This clone came up once. This rearrangement joins TRBV24-1 to TRBJ2-3; TRBD1 agrees at 9 bases. Germline V gene sequence: CDR1 KGHDR, CDR2 SFDVKD. V shed 4 bases and J 3 bases; nucleotides not matched to a gene: 7. The CDR3 has 16 residues. CDR3 sequence: CATSDPATGGTDTQYF. In nucleotides, the CDR3 is TGTGCCACCAGTGACCCGGCGACAGGGGGGACAGATACGCAGTATTTT.

The table lists this clone with a few counts. The chain employs TRBV24-1 and TRBJ1-4, with D possibly TRBD1 on 6 matching bases. The CDR3 totals 14 residues. Germline loops: CDR1 KGHDR, CDR2 SFDVKD. The V gene lost 6 bases and the J gene lost 8 bases, with 15 bases spanning the gap. This chain's CDR3 is CATSSGGQGEKLFF. The CDR3 region has the DNA TGTGCCACCAGTTCCGGGGGGCAGGGAGAAAAACTGTTTTTT.

This sequence joins TRBV2 and TRBJ2-3; TRBD2 agrees at 10 bases. Germline values: CDR1 SNHLY, CDR2 FYNNEI. The CDR3 contains 15 residues. The J segment lost 3 bases and the V segment lost 5 bases, leaving 5 bases of the junction unmatched. Here the CDR3 DNA reads TGTGCCAGCAGTACCCCGGGACTAGCGACAGATACGCAGTATTTT. Encoded protein: CASSTPGLATDTQYF.

This rearrangement joins TRBV18 to TRBJ1-1; weak D call: TRBD1 (6 bases). Trimming shortened V by 5 bases and J by 3 bases, and 10 bases separated the two germline ends. The CDR3 spans 13 residues. Germline loops: CDR1 KGHSH, CDR2 LQKENI. This CDR3 reads CASSVRTDTEAFF. The DNA of the CDR3 is TGTGCCAGCTCAGTACGGACAGACACTGAAGCTTTCTTT. The complete variable domain, with remaining parts taken from reference TRBV18 and TRBJ1-1, reads NAGVMQNPRHLVRRRGQEARLRCSPMKGHSHVYWYRQLPEEGLKFMVYLQKENIIDESGMPKERFSAEFPKEGPSILRIQQVVRGDSAAYFCASSVRTDTEAFFGQGTRLTVV.

The V call is TRBV11-2, the J call TRBJ2-5; perhaps TRBD2 as D (6 bases). The CDR3 is made up of 18 amino acids. Trimming cost V 3 bases and J 5 bases, with 25 bases left between them. The germline V gene has CDR1 SGHAT and CDR2 FQNNGV. CDR3 sequence: CASSLVPRLAPSGETQYF. Here the CDR3 DNA reads TGTGCCAGCAGCTTGGTCCCTAGGCTAGCGCCTTCTGGGGAGACCCAGTACTTC. Full variable domain (rest looked up from reference TRBV11-2 and TRBJ2-5): EAGVAQSPRYKIIEKRQSVAFWCNPISGHATLYWYQQILGQGPKLLIQFQNNGVVDDSQLPKDRFSAERLKGVDSTLKIQPAKLEDSAVYLCASSLVPRLAPSGETQYFGPGTRLLVL.

The V and J genes are TRBV5-1 and TRBJ2-6; TRBD1 matches at 8 bases. This CDR3 has 16 residues. Germline loops: CDR1 SGHRS, CDR2 YFSETQ. Trimming removed 4 bases from V and 2 bases from J; junction bases left unmatched: 5. The CDR3 here is CASSPGQEAGANVLTF. CDR3 coding DNA: TGCGCCAGCAGCCCGGGACAGGAGGCTGGGGCCAACGTCCTGACTTTC.

On this clone: Other DNA sequences within the sample encode an identical CDR3. This sequence joins TRBV24-1 and TRBJ2-7; D gene unclear. CDR3 length: 11 residues. Germline loops: CDR1 KGHDR, CDR2 SFDVKD. Trimming removed 3 bases at V and 4 bases at J, with 3 bases between. The DNA for the CDR3 is TGTGCCACCAGTGATCTATACGAGCAGTACTTC. Its translation is CATSDLYEQYF.

This chain joins TRBV28 and TRBJ2-7, with 8 bases fitting TRBD1. V lost 1 base and J lost 8; bases outside the gene matches: 7. There are 14 residues in the CDR3. The germline V gene encodes CDR1 MDHEN and CDR2 SYDVKM. DNA for the CDR3: TGTGCCAGCAGTTTATCAGGGGGCGGCTATAAGCAGTACTTC. Amino acid sequence: CASSLSGGGYKQYF.

The CDR3, as DNA: TGTGCCAGCAGCTCCCGACGAAAGAGCGGGGGGCGAGCCAAAAACATTCAGTACTTC. Residues: CASSSRRKSGGRAKNIQYF. The chain couples TRBV7-8 to TRBJ2-4; TRBD2 agrees at 9 bases. There are 19 residues in the CDR3. The germline CDR1 and CDR2 sequences are SGHVS and FQNEAQ. V trimming: 4 bases; J trimming: 0 bases; junction bases outside the gene matches: 13.

V gene TRBV5-1 combines with J gene TRBJ2-5; 7 nucleotides line up with TRBD1. Germline trimming cut 1 base from V and 5 bases from J; bases unmatched to any gene: 8. The germline V gene has CDR1 SGHRS and CDR2 YFSETQ. The CDR3 totals 15 residues. The CDR3 DNA is TGCGCCAGCAGCTTGCTTCCTAGAGGGGGCGAGACCCAGTACTTC. Translated: CASSLLPRGGETQYF.

This clone was seen a single time. The rearrangement links TRBV5-4 to TRBJ2-2, with TRBD2 identical over 9 bases. Per germline, CDR1 SGHNT and CDR2 YYREEE (reference sequence). Trimming took 4 bases from V and 6 from J; bases not matched to a gene: 7. The CDR3 contains 15 residues. The CDR3 reads CASSTSGGWAGELFF. Written as DNA, the CDR3 is TGTGCCAGCAGCACAAGCGGGGGGTGGGCCGGGGAGCTGTTTTTT.

The genes are TRBV5-1 and TRBJ2-1, with 8 bases lining up with TRBD2. The V gene end was trimmed by 4 bases and the J gene end by 4 bases; junction bases not matched to a gene: 10. The CDR3 consists of 16 residues. Germline CDR1 SGHRS, CDR2 YFSETQ. CDR3 DNA: TGCGCCAGCAGCCCGGGAGGGGGACGGGGGTACAATGAGCAGTTCTTC. Protein: CASSPGGGRGYNEQFF.

V gene TRBV5-1 combines with J gene TRBJ1-1, with D possibly being TRBD1 (6 bases). V was shortened by 2 bases and J by 4 bases, with 21 bases between the two germline ends. This CDR3 is built from 17 residues. Germline lookup yields CDR1 SGHRS and CDR2 YFSETQ. CDR3 bases: TGCGCCAGCAGCTTTGGGCACAGGGTCGGGATAGGCACTGAAGCTTTCTTT. It is translated as CASSFGHRVGIGTEAFF.

The chain is built from TRBV10-3 and TRBJ2-3; 7 positions agree with TRBD1. The CDR3 covers 13 residues. V gave up 6 bases and J gave up 3 bases; unmatched junction bases: 3. Germline CDR1 ENHRY, CDR2 SYGVKD. This CDR3 reads CAIRQGVTDTQYF. As DNA, the CDR3 is TGTGCCATCAGGCAGGGGGTAACAGATACGCAGTATTTT.

The gene calls are TRBV19 and TRBJ1-4; the match to TRBD1 covers 7 bases. In germline, CDR1 is LNHDA, CDR2 SQIVND (reference sequence). This CDR3 has 16 residues. V was pared by 2 bases and J by 4 bases, with 7 bases of the junction left unmatched. CDR3 DNA sequence: TGTGCCAGTAGTATAATTACGACAGGGCTTAATGAAAAACTGTTTTTT. Translating gives CASSIITTGLNEKLFF.